Listed below are T cell receptor beta chains from one sample, sequenced in a study of cytomegalovirus exposure and HLA in healthy donors. Only in-frame clones appear in the TCRdb table, and some are missing; sequencing was by immunoSEQ multiplex PCR. In the table there are about 150,000 clones, approximately 79% of which are singletons. The sample taken for sequencing was PBMCs. The receptor source for this set is a man between 50 and 59 years old in good health and CMV-seropositive. Both conserved end residues are part of each CDR3. The D gene is left open where the match is weak. Part of the rows lack a size; the others show once, few, many or a class for expanded clones.

d_gene	v_gene	j_gene	abundance	CDR3aa	CDR3nt
TRBD1	TRBV4-1	TRBJ1-5	-	CASSQYSGTGVQPQHF	TGCGCCAGCAGCCAGTACTCCGGGACAGGGGTCCAGCCCCAGCATTTT
-	TRBV7-6	TRBJ2-7	-	CASSLTGGREQYF	TGTGCCAGCAGCTTGACCGGAGGTCGCGAGCAGTACTTC
TRBD2	TRBV28	TRBJ2-7	few	CASQFPVRASGSKAYEQYF	TGTGCCAGCCAGTTCCCCGTGAGGGCTAGCGGGAGCAAAGCCTACGAGCAGTACTTC
TRBD2	TRBV7-9	TRBJ2-1	few	CASSSTTSGYYNEQFF	TGTGCCAGCAGCTCGACCACTAGCGGGTACTACAATGAGCAGTTCTTC
TRBD2	TRBV7-6	TRBJ2-1	-	CASSLERAGEQFF	TGTGCCAGCAGCTTGGAACGAGCGGGAGAGCAGTTCTTC
-	TRBV29-1	TRBJ1-2	once	CSVEDSTGWYGYTF	TGCAGCGTTGAAGATTCGACAGGATGGTATGGCTACACCTTC
-	TRBV16	TRBJ2-5	-	CASSQSREETQYF	TGTGCCAGCAGCCAATCCAGGGAAGAGACCCAGTACTTC
-	TRBV28	TRBJ2-7	-	CASSSIQGRRNYEQYF	TGTGCCAGCAGTTCGATACAGGGACGTCGGAACTACGAGCAGTACTTC
-	TRBV29-1	TRBJ2-1	few	CSVEGANGEQFF	TGCAGCGTTGAAGGGGCTAACGGTGAGCAGTTCTTC
-	TRBV6-5	TRBJ1-1	many	CASSYSEQASEAFF	TGTGCCAGCAGTTACTCGGAACAGGCATCTGAAGCTTTCTTT
TRBD1	TRBV28	TRBJ2-6	-	CASSFRDRGFYGANVLTF	TGTGCCAGCAGTTTTAGAGACAGGGGGTTTTACGGGGCCAACGTCCTGACTTTC
TRBD2	TRBV4-1	TRBJ2-7	-	CASSLGTSGPFKYF	TGCGCCAGCAGCCTCGGGACTAGCGGCCCCTTCAAGTACTTC
-	TRBV6-6	TRBJ2-7	once	CASSYSESEQYF	TGTGCCAGCAGTTACTCGGAGTCCGAGCAGTACTTC
-	TRBV6-6	TRBJ2-2	-	CASSNYRGTGELFF	TGTGCCAGCAGTAATTATAGGGGCACCGGGGAGCTGTTTTTT
-	TRBV13	TRBJ2-3	-	CASNKASSTDTQYF	TGTGCCAGCAACAAAGCGTCTAGCACAGATACGCAGTATTTT
TRBD1	TRBV5-1	TRBJ2-7	-	CASSSGGTGVSYEQYF	TGCGCCAGCAGCTCGGGGGGGACAGGGGTCTCCTACGAGCAGTACTTC
-	TRBV6-5	TRBJ2-3	-	CASSRADTQYF	TGTGCCAGCTCCAGGGCAGATACGCAGTATTTT
-	TRBV28	TRBJ2-5	-	CASSPDDSLKTQYF	TGTGCCAGCAGTCCTGATGACAGCTTAAAGACCCAGTACTTC
TRBD1	TRBV25-1	TRBJ2-7	-	CASSGGQGEYEQYF	TGTGCCAGCAGTGGAGGACAGGGGGAATACGAGCAGTACTTC
-	TRBV2	TRBJ1-2	-	CASSVANYGYTF	TGTGCCAGCAGTGTAGCTAACTATGGCTACACCTTC
-	TRBV7-9	TRBJ1-5	-	CASRQGPGQPQHF	TGTGCCAGCAGACAGGGCCCGGGGCAGCCCCAGCATTTT
TRBD1	TRBV5-6	TRBJ2-3	-	CASSPDRETDTQYF	TGTGCCAGCAGCCCCGACAGGGAAACAGATACGCAGTATTTT